This TCR beta chain was documented in a study of monozygotic twins with inflammatory bowel disease. Researchers isolated total RNA from whole blood without sorting T cells. Each CDR3 protein gets one entry in TCRdb, which reprocessed the 5' RACE reads and gives no DNA. The listing contains approximately 210,000 distinct CDR3 sequences. CDR3 length: 11 residues. The germline V gene has CDR1 SNHLY and CDR2 FYNNEI. This receptor was identified in a human donor with ulcerative colitis or Crohn's disease, or a healthy co-twin of an affected twin (not recorded which). The sequencing input was blood. V gene TRBV2 combines with J gene TRBJ2-5. The CDR3 sequence: CASNFQGTQYF. The full variable domain, its missing parts supplied by reference TRBV2 and TRBJ2-5, is EPEVTQTPSHQVTQMGQEVILRCVPISNHLYFYWYRQILGQKVEFLVSFYNNEISEKSEIFDDQFSVERPDGSNFTLKIRSTKLEDSAMYFCASNFQGTQYFGPGTRLLVL.